This TCR beta chain was recorded in a study of T cell repertoires in cytomegalovirus infection. Concerning this clonotype itself: Its specificity is not known. This may arise from a read error, as a much more abundant clone is one base away.

CDR3 size: 18 residues. The V gene's germline CDR1 is SGHDT and CDR2 YYEEEE. TCRdb fed the reads into MiXCR, producing one record per CDR3 protein. This table holds approximately 110,000 distinct CDR3 sequences, over 9.5% found once. This TCR was sampled from a human donor in good health (CMV status not recorded). Some clones in this sample may be carry-over from other donors' samples. The J gene is TRBJ2-5, the V gene TRBV5-6; D is perhaps TRBD2 (6 bases). The sequenced material came from PBMCs, sequenced either directly or after in vitro stimulation (not recorded which). The CDR3 loop is CASSPSGVANLYQETQHF. The CDR3 nucleotides are TGTGCCAGCAGCCCGTCGGGGGTAGCAAACTTGTACCAAGAGACCCAGCACTTC.